The entry below describes one T cell receptor (beta chain). The antigen remains undetermined. V was pared by 5 bases and J by 1 base, with 9 bases between. CDR1 KGHSH and CDR2 LQKENI come from the germline V gene. CDR3 size: 14 residues. This table comes from immunoSEQ multiplex PCR, and its TCRdb copy is limited to in-frame clones, with some not included. The sample records 9,500 or so clones, 80% to 95% being singletons. The data originate from a study of graft-versus-host responses after intestinal transplantation. Across the whole study: Tacrolimus plus steroids were given to all recipients for approximately 3 years, preceded by anti-thymocyte globulin induction.

Findings and limits, study-wide: Across patients carrying graft-donor T cell macrochimerism, allografts held high graft-versus-host to host-versus-graft clonal ratios. The marrow of recipients harbored GvH clones, and ileum or blood showed some of them first. Early post-transplant declines in HvG were associated with peak levels of circulating GvH clones.

The receptor was isolated from a human patient who received an intestinal transplant, so some T cells may come from the graft donor. The genes are TRBV18 and TRBJ1-5; D is ambiguous. The sample was PBMCs, taken 41 days after intestinal transplantation. The CDR3 DNA follows: TGTGCCAGCTCAACCGGAGGGAGCAATCAGCCCCAGCATTTT. Its translation is CASSTGGSNQPQHF.